This T cell receptor beta chain was identified during a study of post-analysis software for immune sequencing data. CDR3 size: 18 residues. In germline, CDR1 is SGHTA, CDR2 FQGTGA. V was clipped by 5 bases and J by 7 bases; unmatched bases: 14. Incorporated into the TCR beta cDNA libraries were unique molecular identifiers, which served to reduce PCR and sequencing biases. TCRdb recomputed calls from the PCR reads with MiXCR, one row per CDR3 protein. Among about 770,000 distinct CDR3 sequences listed, about half were seen once. This clonotype was detected a few times. Its cognate antigen is unknown. Study results and limitations: Controls' normalized Chao1 diversity significantly exceeded that of multiple sclerosis patients. Relative to controls, patients had five TRBV segments at higher frequency, with TRBV5-6, TRBV5-1 and TRBV20-1 among these. Strong co-clustering by F measure was seen for same-batch samples.

J is TRBJ2-1 and V is TRBV7-3; 13 bases are shared with TRBD2. Sequencing was carried out using blood. The clonotype was recovered from a girl aged 5-17 years with multiple sclerosis. The CDR3 DNA reads as TGTGCCAGCAGCCTAGCTCCCCGGACTAGCGGGGGTTCGAATGAGCAGTTCTTC. It yields the protein CASSLAPRTSGGSNEQFF.